This T cell receptor beta chain was retrieved from a study of blood T cell repertoires in COVID-19 (dated by TCRdb to between 2020 and 2021). Regarding the complete study: The collaborator samples originated in the United States, Italy and Spain and spanned the acute and convalescent phases of COVID-19. The material from the prospective study consisted of cDNA or gDNA derived from T cells, B-cell-depleted T cells, or PBMCs. Subjects who had been exposed to COVID-19, were actively infected with it, or had recovered from it provided the deeply sampled blood TCRbeta repertoires that made up the dataset. The repertoires were made available in a free public database intended to serve as a resource for research on the immune response to SARS-CoV-2. Sample metadata almost always included a de-identified subject ID, COVID-19 status, age in years and sex. Samples came from the ongoing ImmuneRACE study (first 160 participants) plus 1,254 subjects from 6 global collaborators. Where available, HLA class I and class II types were taken from metadata supplied by the sample provider and were not determined by assay-based typing. Study-level results and caveats: How much clinical and demographic metadata was included differed by source and by participant, and the metadata was provided uncurated.

The immunoSEQ Assay, a bias-controlled multiplex PCR, was used to amplify TCRbeta CDR3 regions from genomic DNA. The authors processed their data as follows. Nucleated cell counts per sample were estimated from amplification of reference gene primers within the assay. Sequence reads were collapsed and filtered to measure the absolute abundance of every unique TCRbeta CDR3 rearrangement. Productive Simpson clonality was computed per sample as the square root of Simpson's diversity index over productive rearrangements. TCRdb carries this immuneACCESS record with in-frame sequences only. Its versions omit some clonotypes, under half of them owing to an unresolved V gene in the studies checked, with the rest unexplained. That table is the source of V, J and clone size, and D and trimming were worked out from the DNA. This sample holds approximately 300,000 clones; 85% to 90% were observed only once. Roughly 4.3% of the sample is held by the ten biggest clonotypes.

Ends trimmed: V by 1 base, J by 4 bases; bases unmatched to a gene: 9. From cysteine to phenylalanine, the CDR3 is 16 amino acids long. The entry retains the CDR3 DNA only, 48 bases that are in frame from base 1. Reading the germline V gene gives CDR1 MDHEN and CDR2 SYDVKM. Participants in the prospective study were aged about 18 to 89 years, lived in 20 to 30 United States geographic areas, and enrolled through a virtual design. In the prospective study, cohorts were assigned on the basis of participant-reported clinical history obtained from a screening survey and a study questionnaire. In the prospective study, whole blood, serum and a nasopharyngeal or oropharyngeal swab were collected from each participant by mobile phlebotomists. Over a roughly 2-month period, participants in the prospective study had the option of providing additional blood draws and questionnaires. Before DNA extraction, blood samples from the prospective study were shipped at room temperature or frozen.

Details on this clone: Which antigen it targets is not known. Base quality data are lacking; no much larger clone is found one base away.

The receptor was derived from a woman aged 18-29 years with acute COVID-19. Sequencing input: PBMCs or T cells enriched from blood (not recorded which). The sequence is built from TRBV28 and TRBJ1-2, with 7 central nucleotides matching TRBD1. The DNA reads TGTGCCAGCAGTTTATCCGCGGAGGGGACAGTCTATGGCTACACCTTC. Translated, it reads CASSLSAEGTVYGYTF.